A selection of T cell receptor beta chains follows, all from one sample in a study of blood T cell repertoires in COVID-19. Sequencing used immunoSEQ multiplex PCR; TCRdb keeps in-frame clones, though not all of them. The sample records some 250,000 clones, around 85% being singletons. Material for sequencing was peripheral blood. These receptors all stem from a man in his 60s with acute or convalescent COVID-19. The CDR3 runs from the conserved cysteine through the conserved F or W.

TRBV19	15	TRBJ1-2	CASSSERTANYGYTF
TRBV28	14	TRBJ1-2	CASSLSPGLDGYTF
TRBV11-2	14	TRBJ2-5	CASSSGVRRETQYF
TRBV7-9	14	TRBJ1-2	CASRTDSSNYGYTF
TRBV28	14	TRBJ2-1	CASGQTSGYNEQFF
TRBV2	14	TRBJ1-1	CASSPDGGWGLAFF
TRBV24-1	18	TRBJ2-6	CATSERGKSGSGANVLTF
TRBV11-3	17	TRBJ2-1	CASSLRVRTSGSNEQFF
TRBV14	12	TRBJ2-3	CASSYPETTQYF
TRBV7-9	14	TRBJ2-4	CASSLNRVENIQYF